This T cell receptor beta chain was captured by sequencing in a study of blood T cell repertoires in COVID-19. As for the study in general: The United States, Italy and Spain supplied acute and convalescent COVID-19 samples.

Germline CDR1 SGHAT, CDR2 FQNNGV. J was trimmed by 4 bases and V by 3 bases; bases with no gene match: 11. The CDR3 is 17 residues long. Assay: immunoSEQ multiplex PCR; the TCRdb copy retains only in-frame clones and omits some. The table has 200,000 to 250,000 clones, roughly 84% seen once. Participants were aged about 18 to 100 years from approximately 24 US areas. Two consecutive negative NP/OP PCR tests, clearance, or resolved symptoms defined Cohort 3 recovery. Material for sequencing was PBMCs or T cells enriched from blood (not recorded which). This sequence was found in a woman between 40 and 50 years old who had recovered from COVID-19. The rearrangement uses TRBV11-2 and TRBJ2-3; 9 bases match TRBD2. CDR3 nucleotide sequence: TGTGCCAGCAGCTTGATTCGCGGGAGGGCCTTTTCAGATACGCAGTATTTT. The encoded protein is CASSLIRGRAFSDTQYF.